This TCR beta chain was retrieved from a study of OX40 agonist ivuxolimab in advanced cancers. Study information: Patients got intravenous ivuxolimab at 0.01 to 10 mg/kg every 2 weeks. At under 85% male, the cohort had a mean age of 60 years, ranging from about 20 to 80. Whole-study findings and limits: CD8+ T cells averaged more expanded clones than CD4+.

It was autoimmune disease history or systemic immunosuppression that excluded patients. Notes on this clone: Its antigen is unidentified.

The length of the CDR3 is 16 residues. Germline CDR1 GTSNPN, CDR2 SVGIG (reference sequence). Between the trimmed V and J ends, which lost 6 bases and 1 base, there was a span of 20 bases. Clones were read by immunoSEQ multiplex PCR, and TCRdb kept only the in-frame ones, dropping some. The table includes 37,000 or so clones, approximately 79% detected once. The V call is TRBV30, the J call TRBJ2-3; D is tentatively TRBD1 or TRBD2 (5 bases each). Here the sequenced sample was CD4+ or CD8+ T cells sorted from blood, taken in a trial of the OX40 agonist ivuxolimab. The TCR was taken from an adult with an advanced solid tumor such as melanoma, head and neck, liver or kidney cancer. The CDR3: CACPRVGRLGTDTQYF. The DNA for the CDR3 is TGTGCCTGCCCGAGGGTGGGGCGGTTGGGCACAGATACGCAGTATTTT.